The 19 T cell receptor beta chains below were found in one sample sequenced in a study of shared clonotypes between healthy human individuals. The method was immunoSEQ multiplex PCR; TCRdb's version includes in-frame clones alone and lacks a portion of them. The sample shows approximately 2,300,000 clones, just under 95% of them seen only once. Sequenced input: naive CD4+ T cells from PBMCs. The sample's subset: CD45RA+ positively selected. The receptors stem from a young man in good health. Some clones in this sample may be carry-over from other donors' samples.

This rearrangement joins TRBV7-6 to TRBJ2-3; TRBD2 might be the D (6 bases). Germline V gene sequence: CDR1 SGHVS, CDR2 FNYEAQ. V was trimmed by 5 bases and J by 0 bases, leaving 12 bases between them. CDR3 size: 15 residues. CDR3 bases: TGTGCCAGCAGCCGGCGGGGCAGTAGCACAGATACGCAGTATTTT. Encoded protein: CASSRRGSSTDTQYF.

On this clone itself: Other DNA sequences of this sample code for an identical CDR3. The V call is TRBV28, the J call TRBJ2-2; D is ambiguous. From germline, CDR1 is MDHEN and CDR2 SYDVKM. Trimming shortened V by 7 bases and J by 3 bases, and 6 bases separated the two germline ends. The CDR3 spans 12 residues. The CDR3 nucleotides are TGTGCCAGCACTCGTGACACCGGGGAGCTGTTTTTT. This sequence encodes CASTRDTGELFF.

The chain combines TRBV29-1 with TRBJ2-1; 7 bases match TRBD2. The germline V gene has CDR1 SQVTM and CDR2 ANQGSEA. Trimming removed 8 bases from V and 4 bases from J; junction bases left unmatched: 8. This CDR3 has 13 residues. The CDR3 spells CSSRGSLYNEQFF. In DNA, the CDR3 is TGCAGCTCCCGCGGGAGCTTATACAATGAGCAGTTCTTC.

DNA for the CDR3: TGTGCCAGCAGAAACGCGGGGAGCTCTGGAAACACCATATATTTT. Its translation: CASRNAGSSGNTIYF. The chain couples TRBV6-6 to TRBJ1-3; no clear D. Trimming removed 6 bases at V and 0 bases at J, with 12 bases between. This CDR3 comprises 15 residues. Germline values: CDR1 MNHNY, CDR2 SVGAGI (reference sequence).

This sequence joins TRBV5-5 and TRBJ2-7; D is uncertain. There are 14 residues in the CDR3. Trimming removed 0 bases from V and 6 bases from J, with 13 bases in between. The germline V gene encodes CDR1 SGHKS and CDR2 YYEKEE (reference sequence). In DNA, the CDR3 is TGTGCCAGCAGCTTGGAGCCTCTCGTGGCCGAGCAGTACTTC. Encoded protein: CASSLEPLVAEQYF.

The chain couples TRBV5-4 to TRBJ1-2; no firm D call. From germline, CDR1 is SGHNT and CDR2 YYREEE (reference sequence). The CDR3 runs to 13 residues. Trimming pared 0 bases from V and 4 bases from J, leaving 7 bases between. CDR3 nucleotide sequence: TGTGCCAGCAGCTTGGAGCAACCCTATGGCTACACCTTC. Translation: CASSLEQPYGYTF. The full variable domain, its missing parts supplied by reference TRBV5-4 and TRBJ1-2, is ETGVTQSPTHLIKTRGQQVTLRCSSQSGHNTVSWYQQALGQGPQFIFQYYREEENGRGNFPPRFSGLQFPNYSSELNVNALELDDSALYLCASSLEQPYGYTFGSGTRLTVV.

The chain combines TRBV28 with TRBJ2-6, with D uncertain. The CDR3 totals 16 residues. The germline gives CDR1 MDHEN, CDR2 SYDVKM. The V end was cut by 5 bases, the J end by 3 bases, with 14 bases between. CDR3 DNA sequence: TGTGCCAGCAGTCCCCTTGGTGCGGATGGGGCCAACGTCCTGACTTTC. Translation gives CASSPLGADGANVLTF.

The V and J genes are TRBV6-5 and TRBJ1-1; the match to TRBD1 covers 9 bases. The CDR3 runs 14 residues. J gave up 1 base and V 6 bases, and 3 bases lay outside the gene matches. Germline values: CDR1 MNHEY, CDR2 SVGAGI. CDR3 in DNA: TGTGCCAGCAGAGTGGACAGGGGGAACACTGAAGCTTTCTTT. This codes for CASRVDRGNTEAFF.

The chain recombines TRBV7-8 with TRBJ2-3, with TRBD1 identical over 8 bases. Germline V lookup: CDR1 SGHVS, CDR2 FQNEAQ. This CDR3 has 15 residues. V trimming: 5 bases; J trimming: 1 base; junction bases outside the gene matches: 5. The CDR3, as DNA: TGTGCCAGCAGCCGGACAGGGAAGGGCACAGATACGCAGTATTTT. It yields the protein CASSRTGKGTDTQYF.

V and J are TRBV30 and TRBJ2-1; 9 bases match TRBD1. Germline V lookup: CDR1 GTSNPN, CDR2 SVGIG (reference sequence). V was pared by 1 base and J by 6 bases, with 1 base of the junction left unmatched. The CDR3 extends over 13 amino acids. The CDR3 DNA reads as TGTGCCTGGAGTGAGGACAGGGGCAATGAGCAGTTCTTC. This gives the protein CAWSEDRGNEQFF.

V is TRBV18 and J is TRBJ2-7; D tentatively reads TRBD1 or TRBD2 (5 bases each). Trimming took off 3 bases at V and 2 bases at J, with 14 bases between the two ends. The CDR3 runs 15 residues. The germline CDR1 and CDR2 sequences are KGHSH and LQKENI. CDR3 nucleotide sequence: TGTGCCAGCTCACCCCGGGGCGTGGCAACCTACGAGCAGTACTTC. It encodes CASSPRGVATYEQYF.

The chain is built from TRBV7-9 and TRBJ2-3; 11 bases fit TRBD1. V gave up 6 bases and J gave up 3 bases; unmatched junction bases: 2. The CDR3 is made up of 14 amino acids. Germline V gives CDR1 SEHNR, CDR2 FQNEAQ (reference sequence). The CDR3: CASRGQGATDTQYF. The CDR3, as DNA: TGTGCCAGCAGAGGACAGGGGGCAACAGATACGCAGTATTTT.

The J gene is TRBJ1-6, the V gene TRBV25-1; tentative D call: TRBD1 (5 bases). The CDR3 contains 13 residues. Germline V CDR1 and CDR2: MGHDK, SYGVNS. The ends were cut back, 8 bases at V and 11 bases at J, with 16 bases in the middle. This CDR3 is CASWDGLGTPLHF. In DNA form, the CDR3 reads TGTGCCAGCTGGGACGGACTGGGAACACCCCTCCACTTT.

The rearrangement uses TRBV27 and TRBJ2-1; the match to TRBD2 covers 11 bases. This CDR3 is 16 amino acids long. Unmatched junction bases numbered 10, after V lost 8 bases and J lost 4 bases. Germline loops: CDR1 MNHEY, CDR2 SMNVEV (reference sequence). CDR3 sequence (DNA): TGTGCCAGCCATATTGCCGGGACTAGCGGTTACAATGAGCAGTTCTTC. Its protein product is CASHIAGTSGYNEQFF.

The chain is built from TRBV11-1 and TRBJ2-1, with D tentatively TRBD1 (6 bases). The CDR3 sequence is 14 residues long. With 6 bases removed from V and 5 bases from J, the gap between germline ends came to 14 bases. The V gene's germline CDR1 is SGHAT and CDR2 FQDESV (reference sequence). The CDR3 is CASSSRGRDNEQFF. In DNA, the CDR3 is TGTGCCAGCAGTTCCAGGGGTCGTGACAATGAGCAGTTCTTC.

V gene TRBV28 combines with J gene TRBJ2-2; 8 bases align to TRBD2. V was pared by 3 bases and J by 6 bases, with 6 bases of the junction left unmatched. This CDR3 has 15 residues. Germline CDR1 reads MDHEN; CDR2 reads SYDVKM. CDR3 DNA: TGTGCCAGCAGTTTGCCGGGACTAGTGGCCGGGGAGCTGTTTTTT. Protein: CASSLPGLVAGELFF.

The CDR3 reads CATSRYLGAYNEQFF. CDR3 DNA sequence: TGTGCCACCAGCAGATATCTTGGGGCCTACAATGAGCAGTTCTTC. This chain connects TRBV15 to TRBJ2-1; D is unclear. Trimming removed 2 bases from V and 2 bases from J, with 10 bases in between. Germline CDR1 reads LNHNV; CDR2 reads YYDKDF (reference sequence). The CDR3 totals 15 residues.

The rearrangement uses TRBV28 and TRBJ2-7; weak D call: TRBD1 (5 bases). Germline loops: CDR1 MDHEN, CDR2 SYDVKM. This CDR3 has 16 residues. V was shortened by 4 bases and J by 5 bases, with 21 bases between the two germline ends. The chain's CDR3 is CASSSRESRTWHEQYF. The CDR3 DNA is TGTGCCAGCAGTTCCAGGGAATCCAGAACTTGGCACGAGCAGTACTTC.

The rearrangement joins TRBV7-9 to TRBJ1-1; D might be TRBD1 (6 bases). Trimming took 5 bases from V and 1 from J, leaving 11 bases between them. CDR1 and CDR2 from the germline V gene are SEHNR and FQNEAQ (reference sequence). The CDR3 has 14 residues. The chain's CDR3 is CASSQPTGNTEAFF. In DNA form, the CDR3 reads TGTGCCAGCAGCCAACCGACAGGGAACACTGAAGCTTTCTTT. Together with reference TRBV7-9 and TRBJ1-1, the CDR3 gives the full variable domain: DTGVSQNPRHKITKRGQNVTFRCDPISEHNRLYWYRQTLGQGPEFLTYFQNEAQLEKSRLLSDRFSAERPKGSFSTLEIQRTEQGDSAMYLCASSQPTGNTEAFFGQGTRLTVV.